The 32 T cell receptor beta chains in this list originate from one sample, sequenced in a study of T-cell reconstitution after alpha-beta-depleted transplantation in children. The library targeted TCRbeta and was prepared with unique molecular identifiers. TCRdb reanalysed the PCR reads using MiXCR and keeps one entry per CDR3 protein. This table has fewer than 200,000 distinct CDR3 sequences, around 7% appearing once. The sample was PBMCs from the stem cell graft donor, taken from the stem cell graft. All receptors derive from a human donor who donated a stem cell graft to a child with Wiskott-Aldrich syndrome.

The J gene is TRBJ2-1, the V gene TRBV24-1; weak D call: TRBD1 (6 bases). Trimming left V 5 bases short and J 2 bases short, with 9 bases between. Germline CDR1 KGHDR, CDR2 SFDVKD. This CDR3 is 14 amino acids long. The CDR3 nucleotides read TGTGCCACCAGTGCAGGGGAGCCCTACAATGAGCAGTTCTTC. Protein: CATSAGEPYNEQFF.

V usage is TRBV11-2 and J usage is TRBJ1-5; 9 nucleotides line up with TRBD1. The junction had 8 bases not matched to a gene; V was cut back by 5 bases and J by 6 bases. The length of the CDR3 is 15 residues. Germline V gene sequence: CDR1 SGHAT, CDR2 FQNNGV. The CDR3 DNA follows: TGTGCCAGCAGCCCGGGACAGGGAGTAGGTCAGCCCCAGCATTTT. Its protein product is CASSPGQGVGQPQHF. Together with reference TRBV11-2 and TRBJ1-5, the CDR3 gives the full variable domain: EAGVAQSPRYKIIEKRQSVAFWCNPISGHATLYWYQQILGQGPKLLIQFQNNGVVDDSQLPKDRFSAERLKGVDSTLKIQPAKLEDSAVYLCASSPGQGVGQPQHFGDGTRLSIL.

The J gene is TRBJ1-3, the V gene TRBV28, with D possibly matching TRBD1 (5 bases). This CDR3 is built from 13 residues. Germline V CDR1 and CDR2: MDHEN, SYDVKM. The V end was cut by 6 bases, the J end by 4 bases, with 10 bases between. The CDR3 DNA is TGTGCCAGCAGATCGGGGGTCGGAAACACCATATATTTT. This codes for CASRSGVGNTIYF.

At least ten counts were recorded for this clonotype. The chain employs TRBV20-1 and TRBJ1-1; 7 bases map to TRBD1. After removal of 0 bases from V and 5 bases from J, the junction contained 9 bases not matched to a gene. CDR1 is DFQATT, CDR2 SNEGSKA, per germline (reference sequence). This CDR3 region has 15 residues. CDR3 in amino acids: CSARDPRQGGTEAFF. The DNA for the CDR3 is TGCAGTGCTAGAGATCCCCGACAGGGTGGGACTGAAGCTTTCTTT.

This clonotype was counted a few times. The chain joins TRBV4-3 to TRBJ2-2; TRBD2 might be the D (7 bases). Per germline, CDR1 LGHNA and CDR2 YSLEER. The CDR3 spans 15 residues. V gave up 4 bases and J gave up 5 bases, with 14 bases separating them. CDR3 nucleotide sequence: TGCGCCAGCAGCCTAGAGGGGGGGGAAACCGGGGAGCTGTTTTTT. It yields the protein CASSLEGGETGELFF.

At least ten counts were recorded for this clonotype. The chain has TRBV2 and TRBJ1-3, with D unclear. V was shortened by 3 bases and J by 2 bases, with 11 bases between the two germline ends. Germline CDR1 reads SNHLY; CDR2 reads FYNNEI. The CDR3 spans 15 residues. The CDR3 loop is CASSEVGFTGNTIYF. In DNA, the CDR3 is TGTGCCAGCAGTGAGGTGGGCTTCACTGGAAACACCATATATTTT.

At least ten counts were recorded for this clonotype. The rearrangement links TRBV12-3 or TRBV12-4 to TRBJ1-5; a possible D gene is TRBD1 (5 bases). The CDR3 length is 15 residues. V was pared by 3 bases and J by 0 bases, with 9 bases between. CDR3 DNA sequence: TGTGCCAGCAGTTTGGGGGAGTATAGCAATCAGCCCCAGCATTTT. Translating it yields CASSLGEYSNQPQHF.

This clonotype has a count of ten or more. The rearrangement uses TRBV9 and TRBJ1-2; 7 positions agree with TRBD1. The germline V gene encodes CDR1 SGDLS and CDR2 YYNGEE. The CDR3 is 15 amino acids. Trimming at V came to 0 bases and at J to 4 bases, leaving 6 bases not matched to a gene. CDR3 nucleotide sequence: TGTGCCAGCAGCGTAGATGGGACAGCCGTCTATGGCTACACCTTC. Its translation: CASSVDGTAVYGYTF. The full variable domain, rest sourced from reference TRBV9 and TRBJ1-2, is DSGVTQTPKHLITATGQRVTLRCSPRSGDLSVYWYQQSLDQGLQFLIQYYNGEERAKGNILERFSAQQFPDLHSELNLSSLELGDSALYFCASSVDGTAVYGYTFGSGTRLTVV.

This clonotype has a count of ten or more. The chain couples TRBV5-1 to TRBJ1-1; TRBD1 agrees at 7 bases. CDR1 is SGHRS and CDR2 is YFSETQ in the germline V gene. After removal of 4 bases from V and 1 base from J, the junction contained 10 bases not matched to a gene. This CDR3 is built from 16 residues. CDR3 nucleotides: TGCGCCAGCAGCCCTCAGACAGGGAGTGGGAACACTGAAGCTTTCTTT. Protein product: CASSPQTGSGNTEAFF.

The chain employs TRBV6-2 or TRBV6-3 and TRBJ1-5, with D uncertain. Germline-derived CDR1 and CDR2 are MNHEY and SVGEGT. Trimming stripped 0 bases from V and 4 bases from J, with 4 bases between. This CDR3 comprises 13 residues. This CDR3 is CASSYSENQPQHF. The CDR3 nucleotides read TGTGCCAGCAGTTACTCGGAGAATCAGCCCCAGCATTTT.

This clonotype was recorded at least ten times. The chain uses TRBV20-1 and TRBJ2-5; a possible D gene is TRBD1 (5 bases). CDR3 length: 14 amino acids. Trimming took 0 bases from V and 2 from J, leaving 10 bases between them. From germline, CDR1 is DFQATT and CDR2 SNEGSKA (reference sequence). This CDR3 reads CSARDRTGQETQYF. In DNA form, the CDR3 reads TGCAGTGCTAGAGATCGAACAGGACAAGAGACCCAGTACTTC.

This clonotype was counted many times. This rearrangement joins TRBV5-1 to TRBJ2-1; 9 nucleotides align to TRBD1. This CDR3 region has 13 residues. V dropped 2 bases and J dropped 15; count of bases not matched to a gene: 9. Germline V gives CDR1 SGHRS, CDR2 YFSETQ. The CDR3 nucleotides are TGCGCCAGCAGCTTCCGGGACAGGGAGAGTCCGTTCTTC. Translating gives CASSFRDRESPFF.

This clonotype showed up many times. The chain is built from TRBV5-1 and TRBJ1-5; 7 positions agree with TRBD1. Germline values: CDR1 SGHRS, CDR2 YFSETQ. The CDR3 covers 14 residues. With 4 bases clipped from V and 6 bases from J, the junction kept 7 bases outside the gene matches. CDR3 sequence (DNA): TGCGCCAGCAGCCTAACAGGGGAGGTTCAGCCCCAGCATTTT. Its translation is CASSLTGEVQPQHF.

This clonotype has ten or more counts. The chain joins TRBV19 to TRBJ2-1; TRBD2 is a possible D gene (6 bases). Per the germline V gene, CDR1 is LNHDA and CDR2 is SQIVND (reference sequence). Trimming stripped 6 bases from V and 8 bases from J, with 14 bases between. The CDR3 is made up of 13 amino acids. The CDR3 spells CASRGGPSHEQFF. The CDR3 nucleotides are TGTGCCAGTAGAGGAGGGCCGTCCCATGAGCAGTTCTTC.

The chain uses TRBV5-6 and TRBJ2-6, with a possible D match to TRBD1 (5 bases). The CDR3 loop spans 19 amino acids. CDR1 is SGHDT and CDR2 is YYEEEE in the germline V gene. With 1 base removed from V and 0 bases from J, the gap between germline ends came to 17 bases. The CDR3 spells CASSLLTEGIYSGANVLTF. As DNA, the CDR3 is TGTGCCAGCAGCTTGTTGACAGAAGGTATATACTCTGGGGCCAACGTCCTGACTTTC.

This clonotype was observed many times. The chain carries TRBV7-2 and TRBJ2-7; 8 positions agree with TRBD1. CDR3 size: 15 residues. V dropped 5 bases and J dropped 2; count of bases not matched to a gene: 8. Germline-derived CDR1 and CDR2 are SGHTA and FQGNSA. DNA of the CDR3: TGTGCCAGCAGCCCGGACAGGGTAACGGCCTACGAGCAGTACTTC. Its protein is CASSPDRVTAYEQYF.

This clonotype was detected only a few times. This CDR3 reads CASSLVPHKYEQYF. As DNA, the CDR3 is TGTGCCAGCAGCTTAGTACCTCATAAGTACGAGCAGTACTTC. V usage is TRBV7-9 and J usage is TRBJ2-7; no clear D. The CDR3 totals 14 residues. V was clipped by 1 base and J by 4 bases, with 11 bases between them. Germline CDR1 reads SEHNR; CDR2 reads FQNEAQ (reference sequence).

This clonotype appeared a few times. The V gene is TRBV25-1, the J gene TRBJ2-7; the D gene is possibly TRBD2 (5 bases). V lost 7 bases and J 0 bases, leaving 10 bases between the germline ends. Germline V gene data show CDR1 as MGHDK and CDR2 as SYGVNS. CDR3 length: 13 residues. CDR3: CASTRGPSYEQYF. CDR3 nucleotide sequence: TGTGCCAGCACACGGGGTCCCTCCTACGAGCAGTACTTC.

V usage is TRBV28 and J usage is TRBJ1-6; no clear D gene. This CDR3 has 13 amino acids. From germline, CDR1 is MDHEN and CDR2 SYDVKM. V was clipped by 2 bases and J by 11 bases, with 10 bases between them. CDR3 nucleotide sequence: TGTGCCAGCAGTTTACGTCAGCCCCCACCCCTCCACTTT. It codes for CASSLRQPPPLHF.

This clonotype has ten or more counts. This chain uses TRBV20-1 with TRBJ1-1; 9 positions match TRBD1. Germline CDR1 is DFQATT and CDR2 is SNEGSKA (reference sequence). With V trimmed by 1 base and J by 3 bases, 3 bases remained unmatched. There are 14 residues in the CDR3. The DNA of the CDR3 is TGCAGTGCTAGAGTAGGGGACAGGGACACTGAAGCTTTCTTT. It codes for CSARVGDRDTEAFF.

This clonotype was counted between two and nine times. The chain employs TRBV5-1 and TRBJ1-4, with a possible D match to TRBD1 (5 bases). The CDR3 is 14 residues long. Trimming shortened V by 7 bases and J by 7 bases, and 17 bases separated the two germline ends. Germline V lookup: CDR1 SGHRS, CDR2 YFSETQ. CDR3 protein: CASCKGEEGEKLFF. The DNA of the CDR3 is TGCGCCAGCTGTAAAGGGGAAGAGGGTGAAAAACTGTTTTTT. The whole variable domain, remainder taken from reference TRBV5-1 and TRBJ1-4, is KAGVTQTPRYLIKTRGQQVTLSCSPISGHRSVSWYQQTPGQGLQFLFEYFSETQRNKGNFPGRFSGRQFSNSRSEMNVSTLELGDSALYLCASCKGEEGEKLFFGSGTQLSVL.

This clonotype occurred many times. This sequence joins TRBV6-5 and TRBJ1-2; D call uncertain. Looked up from germline, CDR1 is MNHEY and CDR2 is SVGAGI. The V end was cut by 4 bases, the J end by 0 bases, with 9 bases between. The CDR3 runs to 14 residues. The CDR3 reads CASSLGRPNYGYTF. The CDR3 DNA is TGTGCCAGCAGTTTGGGCAGGCCTAACTATGGCTACACCTTC.

There are many counts of this clonotype. This chain links TRBV6-1 with TRBJ1-2; D is unresolved. CDR1 MNHNS and CDR2 SASEGT come from the germline V gene. Trimming took off 6 bases at V and 4 bases at J, with 15 bases between the two ends. CDR3 length: 14 amino acids. The CDR3 coding sequence is TGTGCCAGCAGCAAACAAGGGCAGCCCTATGGCTACACCTTC. Amino acids: CASSKQGQPYGYTF.

This clonotype was recorded many times. The chain uses TRBV20-1 and TRBJ1-1, with D unresolved. Germline V gene lookup returns CDR1 DFQATT and CDR2 SNEGSKA (reference sequence). Trimming removed 2 bases at V and 1 base at J, with 14 bases between. The CDR3 has 15 amino acids. CDR3 sequence: CSARTDWLANTEAFF. The CDR3 nucleotides are TGCAGTGCTAGAACCGACTGGCTGGCGAACACTGAAGCTTTCTTT.

The chain combines TRBV4-1 with TRBJ1-3; D remains unclear. The CDR3 totals 13 residues. Trimming removed 0 bases from V and 5 bases from J, with 5 bases in between. Germline V gives CDR1 MGHRA, CDR2 YSYEKL. The CDR3 DNA reads as TGCGCCAGCAGCCAAGAAATGCGAAACACCATATATTTT. As protein: CASSQEMRNTIYF.

This clonotype was observed at least ten times. The rearrangement links TRBV9 to TRBJ2-2; possibly TRBD1 for D (6 bases). The CDR3 totals 15 residues. Trimming stripped 2 bases from V and 6 bases from J, with 14 bases between. Germline values: CDR1 SGDLS, CDR2 YYNGEE. This chain's CDR3 is CASSVRGQASGELFF. The DNA of the CDR3 is TGTGCCAGCAGCGTCCGGGGACAAGCTTCCGGGGAGCTGTTTTTT.

This clonotype appeared many times. This chain uses TRBV12-3 or TRBV12-4 with TRBJ2-7, with D perhaps TRBD2 (6 bases). This CDR3 is 15 amino acids long. Trimming took 1 base from V and 2 from J, leaving 12 bases between them. CDR3 residues: CASSLGDWRPYEQYF. CDR3 coding DNA: TGTGCCAGCAGTTTAGGGGACTGGAGGCCCTACGAGCAGTACTTC.

A few counts support this clonotype. V usage is TRBV11-2 and J usage is TRBJ2-2; TRBD1 agrees at 8 bases. This CDR3 is built from 18 residues. In germline, CDR1 is SGHAT, CDR2 FQNNGV. The V and J ends lost 5 bases and 0 bases, in that order; junction bases with no gene match: 11. The CDR3 DNA is TGTGCCAGCAGCATCCCCGGGACAGGCTACTCGAACACCGGGGAGCTGTTTTTT. Amino acid sequence: CASSIPGTGYSNTGELFF.

This clonotype is deemed medium-sized (0.01 to 0.1%). V and J are TRBV6-4 and TRBJ2-1, with 9 bases identical to TRBD2. V was clipped by 2 bases and J by 4 bases; unmatched bases: 3. Germline values: CDR1 MRHNA, CDR2 SNTAGT. The CDR3 is 15 residues long. CDR3 DNA sequence: TGTGCCAGCAGTGACGGGGCGGGAGGGTACAATGAGCAGTTCTTC. As protein: CASSDGAGGYNEQFF.

The table lists this clonotype with many counts. The rearrangement uses TRBV12-3 or TRBV12-4 and TRBJ2-1; the D gene is possibly TRBD2 (6 bases). V lost 8 bases and J lost 6, with 17 bases in between. The CDR3 runs to 14 residues. CDR3 loop: CASGGGLVPNEQFF. In DNA form, the CDR3 reads TGTGCCAGCGGTGGAGGGCTGGTCCCCAATGAGCAGTTCTTC.

The CDR3 DNA sequence: TGTGCCAGCAGCCCTACTTCTAGCGGGACCGGGGAGCTGTTTTTT. As protein: CASSPTSSGTGELFF. The V call is TRBV11-2, the J call TRBJ2-2, with TRBD2 matching 8 bases. The J segment lost 5 bases and the V segment lost 5 bases, leaving 7 bases of the junction unmatched. This CDR3 comprises 15 residues. CDR1 SGHAT and CDR2 FQNNGV come from the germline V gene.

This clonotype was counted at least ten times. The chain links TRBV10-3 to TRBJ1-5, with a possible D match to TRBD1 (5 bases). The CDR3 runs to 16 residues. The germline V gene encodes CDR1 ENHRY and CDR2 SYGVKD. Between the trimmed V and J ends, which lost 3 bases and 2 bases, there was a span of 14 bases. CDR3: CAISEAAGMGNQPQHF. In DNA form, the CDR3 reads TGTGCCATCAGTGAAGCGGCAGGGATGGGCAATCAGCCCCAGCATTTT.